The subject of this entry is one T cell receptor beta chain. This record comes from a study of blood T cell repertoires in COVID-19. Turning to the study itself: COVID-19 samples collected from the United States, Italy and Spain covered acute and convalescent phases. PBMCs, B-cell-depleted T cells, or T cells were the source of the cDNA or gDNA that made up the material.

Original handling: Amplification from reference gene primers served as the basis for estimated nucleated cell counts. Repertoires were generated with immunoSEQ multiplex PCR, while TCRdb's copy carries only in-frame clones and drops some. That table supplies the V and J calls and clone size; D and trimming were determined from the DNA. The sample lists about 160,000 clones, roughly nine tenths occurring once. The CDR3 is 20 amino acids. Looked up from germline, CDR1 is MNHEY and CDR2 is SVGEGT. The junction had 24 bases not matched to a gene; V was cut back by 6 bases and J by 8 bases. The sample comprised peripheral blood. This receptor was taken from a woman in her 70s with acute or convalescent COVID-19. The chain links TRBV6-2 or TRBV6-3 to TRBJ2-3; 12 nucleotides match TRBD2. The chain's CDR3 is CASSPIRLAGAPPPLRTQYF. CDR3 nucleotides: TGTGCCAGCAGCCCCATTAGACTAGCGGGGGCCCCCCCGCCACTGCGTACGCAGTATTTT.